This T cell receptor beta chain was identified during a study of shared clonotypes between healthy human individuals. This clone was detected only once. This CDR3 has 17 residues. An assay was performed, and its level was deep. Generated by immunoSEQ multiplex PCR, the TCRdb table keeps only in-frame clones and is missing some. The sample has roughly 1.4 million clones, 98% seen once. Sequenced material: naive CD4+ T cells sorted from blood. Subset meaning: CD45RA+ positively selected. The sequence came from a man in his thirties or forties in good health. This chain connects TRBV21-1 to TRBJ2-7; TRBD2 reflects the table's D call only, with no check against the DNA. TRBV21-1 is termed a pseudogene. DNA of the CDR3: TGTGCCAGCAGCAAAAGAAGCGGGATTTTCTTATCCTACGAGCAGTACTTC. It encodes CASSKRSGIFLSYEQYF.